This TCR beta chain was identified during a study of CD8 T cells in ankylosing spondylitis. Study-wide points: In ankylosing spondylitis patients, matched synovial fluid reportedly showed significant enrichment of disease-linked clones.

TCRdb ran MiXCR on the 5' RACE reads and lists one entry per CDR3 protein. The data contain about 130,000 distinct CDR3 sequences, more than 6.5% of them singletons. The V gene lost 0 bases and the J gene lost 1 base, with 10 bases spanning the gap. The germline V gene has CDR1 LGHDT and CDR2 YNNKEL (reference sequence). The CDR3 sequence is 15 residues long. This clonotype was seen at least ten times. The antigen is unknown. Sequencing was performed on blood, either unsorted or a sorted T cell fraction (not recorded which). The receptor comes from a male donor with ankylosing spondylitis or in good health (not recorded which). The chain employs TRBV3-1 and TRBJ2-7; D could derive from TRBD1 or TRBD2 (6 bases each). The CDR3 sequence is CASSQDPGASYEQYF. CDR3 DNA sequence: TGTGCCAGCAGCCAAGATCCGGGGGCGTCCTACGAGCAGTACTTC.